Following are 24 T cell receptor beta chains from one sample sequenced in a study of blood T cell repertoires in COVID-19. Libraries were prepared by immunoSEQ multiplex PCR; TCRdb keeps only in-frame clonotypes and omits some of them. The table lists about 160,000 clones, roughly 84% of them singletons, with around 18% in the top ten. Sample: PBMCs or T cells enriched from blood (not recorded which). All receptors derive from a man in his 60s who had recovered from COVID-19.

The chain employs TRBV20-1 and TRBJ2-1; D may be TRBD1 (5 bases). The CDR3 length is 12 residues. V dropped 3 bases and J dropped 5 bases, with 8 bases sitting between them. Germline CDR1 DFQATT, CDR2 SNEGSKA (reference sequence). The CDR3 here is CSASIRDNEQFF. CDR3 bases: TGCAGTGCTAGTATCAGGGACAATGAGCAGTTCTTC.

The chain has TRBV27 and TRBJ1-6; 8 bases match TRBD1. The trim removed 0 bases at V and 10 bases at J, leaving 20 bases unmatched. The germline V gene encodes CDR1 MNHEY and CDR2 SMNVEV (reference sequence). This CDR3 contains 20 residues. The CDR3 loop reads CASSLSLTYRGQGGYSPLHF. The CDR3 DNA is TGTGCCAGCAGTTTATCCCTCACTTACCGTGGACAGGGTGGTTACTCACCCCTCCACTTT.

This clone has only a few counts. The chain links TRBV6-1 to TRBJ2-7; D is possibly TRBD1 (6 bases). Germline V lookup: CDR1 MNHNS, CDR2 SASEGT. V dropped 2 bases and J dropped 1 base, with 15 bases sitting between them. The CDR3 runs to 16 residues. The DNA of the CDR3 is TGTGCCAGCAGTGAATTGTTGGGGGCTGGATCCTACGAGCAGTACTTC. Translation: CASSELLGAGSYEQYF.

This chain joins TRBV9 and TRBJ1-1, with D hard to call. CDR1 is SGDLS and CDR2 is YYNGEE in the germline V gene. CDR3 size: 13 residues. Deletions cut 4 bases from V and 4 bases from J, with 11 bases between. CDR3 region: CASSPRGLTEAFF. The CDR3 bases are TGTGCCAGCAGCCCCCGAGGGCTCACTGAAGCTTTCTTT.

This clone was recorded a few times. The V gene is TRBV6-5, the J gene TRBJ2-2, with TRBD2 as a possible D gene (5 bases). CDR1 is MNHEY, CDR2 SVGAGI, per germline. CDR3 length: 15 amino acids. V lost 10 bases and J lost 6, with 21 bases in between. The CDR3 is CAIAPPTRVAGELFF. In DNA form, the CDR3 reads TGTGCCATCGCACCCCCCACTAGGGTAGCCGGGGAGCTGTTTTTT.

The sample holds a few counts of this clone. The rearrangement links TRBV6-1 to TRBJ1-1; possibly TRBD1 for D (5 bases). Germline CDR1 and CDR2: MNHNS and SASEGT. This CDR3 contains 14 residues. V shed 1 base and J shed 5 bases, with 11 bases lying between them. CDR3 protein: CASSEGGGRTEAFF. CDR3 DNA: TGTGCCAGCAGTGAAGGGGGCGGGAGGACTGAAGCTTTCTTT.

The genes are TRBV28 and TRBJ1-2; 11 positions match TRBD1. This CDR3 comprises 16 residues. In germline, CDR1 is MDHEN, CDR2 SYDVKM. V shed 3 bases and J 7 bases; nucleotides not matched to a gene: 10. CDR3 residues: CASSFPRRTGGFGYTF. The CDR3 region has the DNA TGTGCCAGCAGTTTCCCCCGAAGGACAGGGGGCTTTGGCTACACCTTC.

This sequence joins TRBV15 and TRBJ2-7, with D unclear. CDR3 length: 14 residues. V lost 4 bases and J lost 1, with 11 bases in between. Germline values: CDR1 LNHNV, CDR2 YYDKDF (reference sequence). CDR3 DNA: TGTGCCACCAGCACTGAATACGGTTCCTACGAGCAGTACTTC. Translating it yields CATSTEYGSYEQYF.

In DNA form, the CDR3 reads TGTGCCCGCATTGGGGTTAGGTCCCCTGTAGCGGACAAGAATCAGCCCCAGCATTTT. Translating it yields CARIGVRSPVADKNQPQHF. The chain couples TRBV7-8 to TRBJ1-5; weak D call: TRBD1 (5 bases). Between the trimmed V and J ends, which lost 11 bases and 4 bases, there was a span of 33 bases. The germline V gene has CDR1 SGHVS and CDR2 FQNEAQ. The CDR3 sequence is 19 residues long.

The rearrangement links TRBV28 to TRBJ2-2; 8 nucleotides line up with TRBD1. The CDR3 extends over 15 amino acids. Germline loops: CDR1 MDHEN, CDR2 SYDVKM. Unmatched junction bases numbered 8, after V lost 8 bases and J lost 3 bases. The CDR3 is CASQQGGWDTGELFF. CDR3 in DNA: TGTGCCAGCCAACAGGGGGGTTGGGACACCGGGGAGCTGTTTTTT.

V is TRBV7-9 and J is TRBJ1-6; D possibly corresponds to TRBD1 (5 bases). The V and J ends lost 6 bases and 7 bases respectively, with 19 bases between them. This CDR3 comprises 16 residues. Germline-derived CDR1 and CDR2 are SEHNR and FQNEAQ (reference sequence). The CDR3 region is CASSQYQGLRNSPLHF. CDR3 DNA sequence: TGTGCCAGCAGTCAATATCAGGGTCTCAGGAATTCACCCCTCCACTTT.

The chain employs TRBV15 and TRBJ2-1; the D gene is possibly TRBD1 (5 bases). Germline-derived CDR1 and CDR2 are LNHNV and YYDKDF (reference sequence). This CDR3 has 15 amino acids. Trimming removed 5 bases from V and 5 bases from J, with 16 bases in between. The CDR3 here is CATSPQGRGDNEQFF. CDR3 DNA: TGTGCCACCAGCCCCCAGGGTAGGGGTGACAATGAGCAGTTCTTC.

V usage is TRBV5-1 and J usage is TRBJ2-5; 11 nucleotides match TRBD2. The germline V gene encodes CDR1 SGHRS and CDR2 YFSETQ. CDR3 length: 15 residues. The junction had 7 bases not matched to a gene; V was cut back by 4 bases and J by 5 bases. The DNA for the CDR3 is TGCGCCAGCAGCCTTAGCGGGAGGGCCGGTGAGACCCAGTACTTC. It encodes CASSLSGRAGETQYF.

This clone was counted only a few times. This chain links TRBV3-1 (or the pseudogene TRBV3-2) with TRBJ2-7, with D perhaps TRBD1 (6 bases). V was pared by 4 bases and J by 5 bases, with 21 bases between. The germline CDR1 and CDR2 sequences are LGHDT and YNNKEL (reference sequence). The CDR3 has 16 residues. DNA for the CDR3: TGTGCCAGCAGCCGCCCGGGGACATTCGGGGTGGACGAGCAGTACTTC. It specifies CASSRPGTFGVDEQYF.

The rearrangement uses TRBV7-8 and TRBJ2-7; 13 bases fit TRBD2. The CDR3 contains 16 residues. Germline V gives CDR1 SGHVS, CDR2 FQNEAQ. Trimming at V came to 3 bases and at J to 2 bases, leaving 4 bases not matched to a gene. CDR3 DNA sequence: TGTGCCAGCAGCTTCGAACTAGCGGGAGGGCCCTACGAGCAGTACTTC. This sequence encodes CASSFELAGGPYEQYF.

The chain uses TRBV6-5 and TRBJ2-3; D remains unclear. The CDR3 runs 11 residues. CDR1 and CDR2 (germline): MNHEY, SVGAGI. Trimming shortened V by 5 bases and J by 3 bases, and 3 bases separated the two germline ends. The CDR3 loop is CASSLTDTQYF. The CDR3 DNA reads as TGTGCCAGCAGTCTGACAGATACGCAGTATTTT.

This chain connects TRBV3-1 (or the pseudogene TRBV3-2) to TRBJ2-2, with 8 positions matching TRBD2. J lost 0 bases, V lost 6 bases, and 3 bases had no gene match. The germline gives CDR1 LGHDT, CDR2 YNNKEL (reference sequence). The CDR3 totals 15 residues. For the CDR3, the DNA is TGTGCCAGCAGGGCGGGGGGAGCGAACACCGGGGAGCTGTTTTTT. Its protein product is CASRAGGANTGELFF.

The genes are TRBV7-3 and TRBJ2-1; 11 bases are a match to TRBD1. The CDR3 has 15 amino acids. Germline V gene data show CDR1 as SGHTA and CDR2 as FQGTGA. The ends lost 6 bases at V and 6 bases at J; junction bases unmatched: 7. The CDR3 DNA sequence: TGTGCCAGCAGTTCGGAAGGGACAGGGGGCAATGAGCAGTTCTTC. Amino acids: CASSSEGTGGNEQFF.

The chain carries TRBV11-2 and TRBJ1-2, with 12 bases that match TRBD1. The junction had 10 bases not matched to a gene; V was cut back by 5 bases and J by 6 bases. This CDR3 has 16 amino acids. Germline CDR1 reads SGHAT; CDR2 reads FQNNGV. This CDR3 is CASSPTSGTGGDGYTF. The CDR3, as DNA: TGTGCCAGCAGCCCAACTTCGGGGACAGGGGGCGATGGCTACACCTTC.

This clone turned up a few times. In DNA, the CDR3 is TGTGCCAGCAGCTGGCACCGGGACAAGTCGGGGGCTTTCTTT. Residues: CASSWHRDKSGAFF. The genes are TRBV11-2 and TRBJ1-1; tentatively, D is TRBD1 (6 bases). V lost 4 bases and J lost 11, with 20 bases in between. The germline CDR1 and CDR2 sequences are SGHAT and FQNNGV. The length of the CDR3 is 14 residues.

This sequence joins TRBV27 and TRBJ1-6; D is possibly TRBD1 (6 bases). The CDR3 contains 13 residues. CDR1 and CDR2 (germline): MNHEY, SMNVEV (reference sequence). V lost 4 bases and J 17 bases, leaving 18 bases between the germline ends. CDR3 DNA: TGTGCCAGCAGTTCCGGACAGCAGGGAGTGATCCACTTT. This gives the protein CASSSGQQGVIHF.

J is TRBJ2-2 and V is TRBV2, with TRBD1 matching over 7 bases. CDR3 size: 15 residues. Germline V lookup: CDR1 SNHLY, CDR2 FYNNEI. J gave up 4 bases and V 1 base, and 3 bases lay outside the gene matches. The CDR3 here is CASSEVRGSTGELFF. CDR3 sequence (DNA): TGTGCCAGCAGTGAAGTCAGGGGGAGCACCGGGGAGCTGTTTTTT.

The V call is TRBV24-1, the J call TRBJ2-1; D may be TRBD1 (6 bases). Germline CDR1 is KGHDR and CDR2 is SFDVKD. V dropped 10 bases and J dropped 10 bases, with 16 bases sitting between them. The CDR3 totals 12 residues. The CDR3 spells CATTTGLGEQFF. As DNA, the CDR3 is TGTGCCACTACAACAGGGTTGGGCGAGCAGTTCTTC.

The rearrangement joins TRBV5-4 to TRBJ1-1; a possible D gene is TRBD1 (5 bases). The CDR3 length is 11 residues. Germline V gene data show CDR1 as SGHNT and CDR2 as YYREEE (reference sequence). Trimming left V 5 bases short and J 5 bases short, with 7 bases between. The CDR3 bases are TGTGCCAGCAGTGGGGGGACTGAAGCTTTCTTT. It is translated as CASSGGTEAFF.